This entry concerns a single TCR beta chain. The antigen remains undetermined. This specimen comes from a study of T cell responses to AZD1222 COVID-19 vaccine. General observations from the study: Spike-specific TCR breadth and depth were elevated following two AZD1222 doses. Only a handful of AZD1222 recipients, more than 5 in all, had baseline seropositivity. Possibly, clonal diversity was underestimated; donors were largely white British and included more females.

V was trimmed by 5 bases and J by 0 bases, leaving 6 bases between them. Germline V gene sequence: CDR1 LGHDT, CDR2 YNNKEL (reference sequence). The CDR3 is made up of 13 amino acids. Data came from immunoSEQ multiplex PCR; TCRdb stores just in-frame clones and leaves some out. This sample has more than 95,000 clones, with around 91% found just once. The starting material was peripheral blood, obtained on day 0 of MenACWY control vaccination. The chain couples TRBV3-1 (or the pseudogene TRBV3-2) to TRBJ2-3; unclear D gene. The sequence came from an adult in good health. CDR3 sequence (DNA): TGTGCCAGCAGCTTGCCTAGCACAGATACGCAGTATTTT. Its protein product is CASSLPSTDTQYF.